The source of this T cell receptor (beta chain) is a study of post-analysis software for immune sequencing data. Study context: Secondary progressive, relapsing-remitting and progressive-relapsing multiple sclerosis were among the included disease courses.

Regarding the study as a whole: Relative to controls, patients had a few TRBV segments at higher frequency, with TRBV5-6, TRBV5-1 and TRBV20-1 among these.

Unique molecular identifiers were built into the TCR beta cDNA libraries. Out of roughly 0.85 to 11 million T cells, about 500,000 cDNA molecules were generated. One entry per CDR3 protein results from TCRdb running MiXCR on the PCR reads. The sample includes a few hundred thousand distinct CDR3 sequences, 34% of them seen just once. With respect to this clonotype: The target antigen is unknown.

Looked up from germline, CDR1 is SGHTA and CDR2 is FQGNSA. This CDR3 contains 14 residues. The TCR sequence derives from a girl aged 2-17 years with multiple sclerosis. The sequenced sample was blood. This chain joins TRBV7-2 and TRBJ2-4; weak D call: TRBD1 (5 bases). The J call may not be correct, given that the DNA end is closer to TRBJ2-7. The CDR3 DNA reads as TGTGCCAGCAGCCGACAGTACCCAGCCTACGAGCAGTACTTC. Protein: CASSRQYPAYEQYF.